These T cell receptor beta chains were read from a single sample in a study of blood T cell repertoires in COVID-19. The data were produced by immunoSEQ multiplex PCR, yet TCRdb's version contains in-frame clones alone and is incomplete. The table has some 270,000 clones, 70% to 90% seen once; the top ten hold roughly 0.87%. Sequenced: peripheral blood. The receptors here all came from a human donor with COVID-19, enrolled during active disease. The donor label of this sample is uncertain. The CDR3 runs from the conserved cysteine through the conserved F or W. D genes are given only for firm matches. Clone size is stated in some rows and not others, as once, few, many or a class when expanded.

j_gene,v_gene,abundance,d_gene,CDR3nt,CDR3aa
TRBJ2-1,TRBV27,-,TRBD1,TGTGCCAGCAGTTTTGGTGACAGGGGGACGAGTTTCGGCAATGAGCAGTTCTTC,CASSFGDRGTSFGNEQFF
TRBJ2-2,TRBV30,-,TRBD1,TGTGCCTGGAGCGCGACAGGGGGCTACACCGGGGAGCTGTTTTTT,CAWSATGGYTGELFF
TRBJ1-2,TRBV28,-,-,TGTGCCAGCAGTTTACAAGGCGCGGGGGGCTACACCTTC,CASSLQGAGGYTF
TRBJ2-2,TRBV7-3,-,TRBD1,TGTGCCAGCAGCTCGGGACAGGGGGCTGACGGGGAGCTGTTTTTT,CASSSGQGADGELFF
TRBJ2-7,TRBV18,-,TRBD1,TGTGCCAGCTCACCGACAGGGGGCTACGAGCAGTACTTC,CASSPTGGYEQYF
TRBJ2-3,TRBV30,-,TRBD2,TGTGCCTGGAGTCAGGCTAGCGGGAGGGCGAGGAGCACAGATACGCAGTATTTT,CAWSQASGRARSTDTQYF
TRBJ1-2,TRBV10-3,-,TRBD1,TGTGCCATCAGTCCCCTGACAGGGGCGGCTAACTATGGCTACACCTTC,CAISPLTGAANYGYTF
TRBJ1-2,TRBV5-1,-,-,TGCGCCAGCAGCCCGGGACACCCAGACTCCTATGGCTACACCTTC,CASSPGHPDSYGYTF
TRBJ2-3,TRBV9,-,-,TGTGCCAGCACTTTAGGGGGGGGTAGCACAGATACGCAGTATTTT,CASTLGGGSTDTQYF
TRBJ2-1,TRBV6-1,-,TRBD2,TGTGCCAGCAGTGAGAGGGGACTAGCGTTCGGTGAGCAGTTCTTC,CASSERGLAFGEQFF
TRBJ1-1,TRBV2,-,TRBD1,TGTGCCAGCAAGATAGGACAGGGTAGTTTGAACACTGAAGCTTTCTTT,CASKIGQGSLNTEAFF
TRBJ1-1,TRBV6-1,-,-,TGTGCCAGCAGTGAAGGGGGAGTGAGTGAAGCTTTCTTT,CASSEGGVSEAFF
TRBJ2-1,TRBV11-2,-,TRBD1,TGTGCCAGCAGTCAAACGAGACAGGGGTACAATGAGCAGTTCTTC,CASSQTRQGYNEQFF
TRBJ2-3,TRBV21-1,-,-,TGTGCCAGCAGCGCACAGGGTTCCACAGATACGCAGTATTTT,CASSAQGSTDTQYF
TRBJ2-7,TRBV11-2,-,-,TGTGCCAGCAGCCCCAGCGGAGGGATCAAGCAGTACTTC,CASSPSGGIKQYF
TRBJ2-7,TRBV11-2,-,TRBD2,TGTGCCAGCAGCTTAGAGTGGAGGACTAGCGGGAGAGGAAAAATCGACGAGCAGTACTTC,CASSLEWRTSGRGKIDEQYF
TRBJ1-6,TRBV11-2,-,-,TGTGCCAGCAGCCCCGGGAGGGTTGATTCACCCCTCCACTTT,CASSPGRVDSPLHF
TRBJ1-5,TRBV15,once,-,TGTGCCACCAGCAGAGACAAGGTGAGGGATTATAGCAATCAGCCCCAGCATTTT,CATSRDKVRDYSNQPQHF
TRBJ1-1,TRBV9,-,-,TGTGCCAGCAGCGTAAGGGAGGAAACTGAAGCTTTCTTT,CASSVREETEAFF
TRBJ1-1,TRBV28,-,TRBD1,TGTGCCAGCAGTCCGAAACAGGGGTCCCTGAACACTGAAGCTTTCTTT,CASSPKQGSLNTEAFF
TRBJ2-7,TRBV27,few,TRBD2,TGTGCCAGCAGGAAGACAGGGACTAGCCGGATCGGCGAGCAGTACTTC,CASRKTGTSRIGEQYF
TRBJ1-4,TRBV7-2,-,-,TGTGCCAGCAGCTTGGCGGGGTTGGCCGAAAAACTGTTTTTT,CASSLAGLAEKLFF
TRBJ1-1,TRBV19,once,TRBD1,TGTGCCAGTCGGAGACAGGGGGTCACTGAAGCTTTCTTT,CASRRQGVTEAFF
TRBJ2-7,TRBV5-1,once,TRBD2,TGCGCCAGCAGCCGGGGGACTAGCGGTTTCTCCTACGAGCAGTACTTC,CASSRGTSGFSYEQYF
TRBJ2-7,TRBV7-2,-,-,TGTGCCAGCAGCTTAATGGTCCAGTGGGGGCCCTACTACGAGCAGTACTTC,CASSLMVQWGPYYEQYF
TRBJ1-2,TRBV28,-,TRBD1,TGTGCCAGCAGTTTAGGGGGGACAGGTATTAACTATGGCTACACCTTC,CASSLGGTGINYGYTF
TRBJ1-5,TRBV28,-,-,TGTGCCAGCAGCTACCCACCGACTGGGGGGAATCAGCCCCAGCATTTT,CASSYPPTGGNQPQHF
TRBJ1-2,TRBV7-9,-,TRBD1,TGTGCCAGCAGCTTAGGGACAGGGAATACTAACTATGGCTACACCTTC,CASSLGTGNTNYGYTF
TRBJ1-6,TRBV7-3,-,TRBD1,TGTGCCAGCAGCTTACAGGGACAGGGGCCATCACCCCTCCACTTT,CASSLQGQGPSPLHF
TRBJ1-4,TRBV5-1,-,TRBD1,TGCGCCAGCAGCTTGGGACAGGGTAATGAAAAACTGTTTTTT,CASSLGQGNEKLFF
TRBJ2-2,TRBV9,-,-,TGTGCCAGCAGCGTCCTACAGGGAGGGACCGGGGAGCTGTTTTTT,CASSVLQGGTGELFF
TRBJ1-2,TRBV12-3/TRBV12-4,-,-,TGTGCCAGCAGTTCCGGGACTCCCTATGGCTACACCTTC,CASSSGTPYGYTF
TRBJ1-2,TRBV30,once,-,TGTGCCTGGAGTGTATCCCAGAGGGCCTATGGCTACACCTTC,CAWSVSQRAYGYTF
TRBJ2-3,TRBV18,once,TRBD2,TGTGCCAGCTCAACGGGACTAGCGGGTACAGATACGCAGTATTTT,CASSTGLAGTDTQYF
TRBJ2-7,TRBV7-2,-,TRBD1,TGTGCCAGCAGCACACAGGGGGCCTCCTACGAGCAGTACTTC,CASSTQGASYEQYF
TRBJ1-1,TRBV15,-,-,TGTGCCACCAGCAGAGGTTGGGGGGAGGGCACTGAAGCTTTCTTT,CATSRGWGEGTEAFF
TRBJ1-5,TRBV7-2,-,TRBD1,TGTGCCAGCAGCCTCAGGGGGCAGCCCCAGCATTTT,CASSLRGQPQHF
TRBJ2-7,TRBV2,-,TRBD1,TGTGCCAGCAGACCCGACAGGGGGTTCCTCTCCTACGAGCAGTACTTC,CASRPDRGFLSYEQYF
TRBJ2-3,TRBV10-2,-,TRBD1,TGCGCCAGCAGTGAAGAGGGGGCCTATGGGACAGATACGCAGTATTTT,CASSEEGAYGTDTQYF
TRBJ1-1,TRBV10-1,once,-,TGCGCCAGCAGTGAGTCGCGGGGCGACACTGAAGCTTTCTTT,CASSESRGDTEAFF
TRBJ2-1,TRBV9,-,TRBD2,TGTGCCAGCGGAACGAGCGGGAGGGACAATGAGCAGTTCTTC,CASGTSGRDNEQFF
TRBJ1-2,TRBV6-6,once,TRBD1,TGTGCCAGCAGTTATGTCAGGGGGTTAGAATTCAATGGCTACACCTTC,CASSYVRGLEFNGYTF
TRBJ2-1,TRBV5-1,-,-,TGCGCCAGCAGCATTGAGCGGGCCTACAATGAGCAGTTCTTC,CASSIERAYNEQFF
TRBJ1-2,TRBV19,-,TRBD1,TGTGCCAGTAGTATGACAGGGCTCAACTATGGCTACACCTTC,CASSMTGLNYGYTF
TRBJ2-5,TRBV5-6,-,TRBD2,TGTGCCAGCAGCTTGGATCGAGGCGAGACTAGCGGCCAAGAGACCCAGTACTTC,CASSLDRGETSGQETQYF
TRBJ2-7,TRBV28,-,-,TGTGCCAGCAGGGATGCGGCCGTACAACCCAACGAGCAGTACTTC,CASRDAAVQPNEQYF